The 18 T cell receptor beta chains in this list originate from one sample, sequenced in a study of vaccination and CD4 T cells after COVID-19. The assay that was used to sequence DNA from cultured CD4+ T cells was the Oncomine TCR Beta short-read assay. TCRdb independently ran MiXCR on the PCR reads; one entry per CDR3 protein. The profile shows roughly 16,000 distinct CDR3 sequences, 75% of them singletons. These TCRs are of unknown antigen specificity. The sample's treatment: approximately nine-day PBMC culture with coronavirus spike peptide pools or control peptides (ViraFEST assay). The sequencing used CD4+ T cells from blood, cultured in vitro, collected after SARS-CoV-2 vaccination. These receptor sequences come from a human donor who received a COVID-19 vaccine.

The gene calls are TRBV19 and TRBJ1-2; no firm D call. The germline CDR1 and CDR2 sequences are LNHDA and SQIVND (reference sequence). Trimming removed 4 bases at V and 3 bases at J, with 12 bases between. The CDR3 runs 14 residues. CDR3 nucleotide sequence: TGTGCCAGTAGTACGCCCAGGTCGGACTATGGCTACACCTTC. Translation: CASSTPRSDYGYTF.

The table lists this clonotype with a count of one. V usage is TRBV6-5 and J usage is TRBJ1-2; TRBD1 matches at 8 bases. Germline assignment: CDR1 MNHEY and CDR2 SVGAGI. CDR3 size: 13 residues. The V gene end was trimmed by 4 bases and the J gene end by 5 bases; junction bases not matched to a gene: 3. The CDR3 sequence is CASSFRTGYGYTF. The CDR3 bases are TGTGCCAGCAGTTTCCGGACAGGGTATGGCTACACCTTC.

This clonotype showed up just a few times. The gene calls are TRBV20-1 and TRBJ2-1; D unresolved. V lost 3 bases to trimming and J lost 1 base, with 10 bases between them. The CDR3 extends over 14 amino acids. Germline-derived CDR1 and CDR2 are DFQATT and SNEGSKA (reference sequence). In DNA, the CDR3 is TGCAGTGCTAGCCCCCCGGTATCCTACAATGAGCAGTTCTTC. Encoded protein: CSASPPVSYNEQFF.

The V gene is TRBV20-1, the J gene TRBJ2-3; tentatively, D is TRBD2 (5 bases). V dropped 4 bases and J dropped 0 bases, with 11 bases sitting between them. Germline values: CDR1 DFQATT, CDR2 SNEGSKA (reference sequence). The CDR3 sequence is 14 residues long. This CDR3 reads CSATLLESTDTQYF. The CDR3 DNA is TGCAGTGCTACGCTACTAGAGAGCACAGATACGCAGTATTTT.

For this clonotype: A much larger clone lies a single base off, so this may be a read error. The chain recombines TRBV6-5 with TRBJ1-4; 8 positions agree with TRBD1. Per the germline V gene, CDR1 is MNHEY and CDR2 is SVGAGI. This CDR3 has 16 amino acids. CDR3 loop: CASGYSLGQGGEKLFF. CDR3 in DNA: TGTGCCAGCGGTTACTCTCTCGGACAGGGAGGTGAAAAACTGTTTTTT.

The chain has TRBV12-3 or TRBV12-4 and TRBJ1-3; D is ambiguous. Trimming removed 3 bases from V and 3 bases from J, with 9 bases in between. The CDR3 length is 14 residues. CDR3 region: CASSFLGVGNTIYF. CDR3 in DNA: TGTGCCAGCAGTTTTCTGGGTGTTGGAAACACCATATATTTT.

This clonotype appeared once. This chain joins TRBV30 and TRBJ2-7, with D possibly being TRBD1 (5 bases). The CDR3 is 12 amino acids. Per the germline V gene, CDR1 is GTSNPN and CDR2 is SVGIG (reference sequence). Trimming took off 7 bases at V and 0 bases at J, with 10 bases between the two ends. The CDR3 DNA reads TGTGCCTTTTGGACACGCTCCTACGAGCAGTACTTC. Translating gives CAFWTRSYEQYF.

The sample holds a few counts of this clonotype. Written as DNA, the CDR3 is TGTGCCAGCAGTTACTCCTTGGGCGTACGGCAAAGCATGCGTCAGCCCCAGCATTTT. Translation: CASSYSLGVRQSMRQPQHF. The chain links TRBV6-5 to TRBJ1-5; D is ambiguous. V was trimmed by 0 bases and J by 6 bases, leaving 24 bases between them. CDR3 length: 19 amino acids. Germline V gives CDR1 MNHEY, CDR2 SVGAGI.

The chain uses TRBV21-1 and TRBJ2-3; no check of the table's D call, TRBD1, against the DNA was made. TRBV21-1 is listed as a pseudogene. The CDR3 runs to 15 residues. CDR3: CASSTRDRLTDTQYF. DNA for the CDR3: TGTGCCAGCAGCACTAGGGACAGGCTTACAGATACGCAGTATTTT.

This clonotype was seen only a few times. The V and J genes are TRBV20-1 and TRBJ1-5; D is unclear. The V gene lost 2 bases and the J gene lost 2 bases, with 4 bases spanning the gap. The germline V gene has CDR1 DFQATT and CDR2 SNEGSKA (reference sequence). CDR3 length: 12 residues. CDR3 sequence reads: CSARLGNQPQHF. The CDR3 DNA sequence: TGCAGTGCTAGACTGGGCAATCAGCCCCAGCATTTT.

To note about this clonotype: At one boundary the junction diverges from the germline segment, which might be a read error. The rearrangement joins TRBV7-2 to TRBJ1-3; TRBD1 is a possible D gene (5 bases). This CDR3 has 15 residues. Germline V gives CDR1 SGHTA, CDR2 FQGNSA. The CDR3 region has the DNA TGTGCCAGCAGCTTAGCTTGGGGCGGGGGAAACATCATATATTTT. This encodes CASSLAWGGGNIIYF.

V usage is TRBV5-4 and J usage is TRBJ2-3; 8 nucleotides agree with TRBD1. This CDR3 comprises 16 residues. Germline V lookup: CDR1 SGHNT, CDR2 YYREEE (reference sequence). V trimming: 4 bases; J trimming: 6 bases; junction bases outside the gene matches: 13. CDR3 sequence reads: CASSRYRTGQGDTQYF. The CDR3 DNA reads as TGTGCCAGCAGCAGATATAGGACAGGGCAAGGGGATACGCAGTATTTT.

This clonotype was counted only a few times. This CDR3 reads CASSLQRQNNSPLHF. The CDR3 coding sequence is TGTGCCAGCAGCTTACAGAGACAGAATAATTCACCCCTCCACTTT. This rearrangement joins TRBV7-9 to TRBJ1-6; tentatively, D is TRBD1 (5 bases). CDR3 length: 15 amino acids. The germline V and J ends were trimmed by 2 bases and 5 bases, with 10 bases remaining between them. The germline gives CDR1 SEHNR, CDR2 FQNEAQ (reference sequence).

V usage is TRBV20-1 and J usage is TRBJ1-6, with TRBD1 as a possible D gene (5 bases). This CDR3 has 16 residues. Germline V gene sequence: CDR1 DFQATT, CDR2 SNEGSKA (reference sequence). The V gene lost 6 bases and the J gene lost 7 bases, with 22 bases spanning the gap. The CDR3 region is CSASGLRRGTNSPLHF. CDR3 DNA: TGCAGTGCGTCAGGTCTAAGGCGAGGGACGAATTCACCCCTCCACTTT.

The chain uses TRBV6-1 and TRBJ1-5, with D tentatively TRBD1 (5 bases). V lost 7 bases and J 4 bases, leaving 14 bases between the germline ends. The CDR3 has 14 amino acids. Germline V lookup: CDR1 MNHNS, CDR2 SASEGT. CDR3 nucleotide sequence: TGTGCCAGCAACTGGAAGGGGTGGAATCAGCCCCAGCATTTT. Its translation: CASNWKGWNQPQHF.

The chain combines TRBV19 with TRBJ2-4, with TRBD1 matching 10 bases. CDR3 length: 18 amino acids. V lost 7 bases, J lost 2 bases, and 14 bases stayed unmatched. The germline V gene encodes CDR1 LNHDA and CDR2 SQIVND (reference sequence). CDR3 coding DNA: TGTGCCAGTACTCCCTCTGGGGGGACAGGGGCGACCAAAAACATTCAGTACTTC. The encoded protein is CASTPSGGTGATKNIQYF.

For the CDR3, the DNA is TGCAGTGCTAGAGATCGTAACAGGGGTAACACTGAAGCTTTCTTT. This gives the protein CSARDRNRGNTEAFF. The chain is built from TRBV20-1 and TRBJ1-1; 7 bases align to TRBD1. The CDR3 loop spans 15 amino acids. Unmatched junction bases numbered 6, after V lost 0 bases and J lost 2 bases. The V gene's germline CDR1 is DFQATT and CDR2 SNEGSKA (reference sequence).

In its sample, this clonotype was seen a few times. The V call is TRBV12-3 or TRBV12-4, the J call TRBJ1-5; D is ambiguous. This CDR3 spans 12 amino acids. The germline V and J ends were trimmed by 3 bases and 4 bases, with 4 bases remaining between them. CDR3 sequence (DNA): TGTGCCAGCAGTTTGGGTAATCAGCCCCAGCATTTT. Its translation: CASSLGNQPQHF.